This T cell receptor beta chain came from a study of radiotherapy plus CTLA-4 blockade in lung cancer. Clones were sequenced by immunoSEQ multiplex PCR, and TCRdb holds only the in-frame ones, with some missing. The data show 56,000 or so clones, with around 80% seen just once and approximately 16% held by the top ten. Germline lookup yields CDR1 SGHTA and CDR2 FQGNSA. The CDR3 consists of 13 residues. Deletions cut 7 bases from V and 7 bases from J, with 16 bases between. This clone was counted between two and nine times. The receptor comes from a human donor with non-small cell lung cancer who had a complete response to radiotherapy plus ipilimumab. The chain has TRBV7-2 and TRBJ1-1; the D is unclear. The material sequenced was peripheral blood, taken from a patient treated with radiotherapy plus ipilimumab. In nucleotides, the CDR3 is TGTGCCAGCACCCCCATCCGGGGAGGTGAAGCTTTCTTT. It is translated as CASTPIRGGEAFF.